The next 27 T cell receptor beta chains were all read from a single sample in a study of Graves' ophthalmopathy and Graves' hyperthyroidism. Transcripts of RNA were the source for amplifying TCR beta CDR3 regions. The first-round RT-PCR employed HTBI primers together with the Qiagen OneStep RT-PCR kit. A multiplex PCR was then performed as the second round. TCRdb fed the multiplex PCR reads into MiXCR, producing one record per CDR3 protein. The data hold about 400,000 distinct CDR3 sequences, with about 16% observed a single time. Input material: peripheral blood. The receptors here all came from a woman between 18 and 29 years old with stable Graves' hyperthyroidism.

This clonotype has a count of ten or more. The chain uses TRBV19 and TRBJ1-2; 7 nucleotides line up with TRBD1. CDR3 size: 15 residues. The J segment lost 2 bases and the V segment lost 9 bases, leaving 12 bases of the junction unmatched. The germline gives CDR1 LNHDA, CDR2 SQIVND (reference sequence). The CDR3 region is CASSSRTGVNYGYTF. The CDR3, as DNA: TGTGCCAGCAGTTCCCGGACAGGAGTAAACTATGGCTACACCTTC.

This clonotype was seen at least ten times. The V call is TRBV15, the J call TRBJ2-5; TRBD1 aligns across 9 bases. The germline V gene encodes CDR1 LNHNV and CDR2 YYDKDF (reference sequence). CDR3 size: 16 residues. V shed 1 base, J shed 7 bases, and the junction held 10 bases outside the gene matches. For the CDR3, the DNA is TGTGCCACCAGCAGAGTGACAGGGGGTATCATAGGGACCCAGTACTTC. Its protein is CATSRVTGGIIGTQYF.

This clonotype was counted many times. With a much larger clone just one base away, this may be a read error. The chain links TRBV7-2 to TRBJ2-7; perhaps TRBD2 as D (7 bases). This CDR3 has 15 residues. The germline V gene encodes CDR1 SGHTA and CDR2 FQGNSA. The CDR3 region has the DNA TGTGCCAGCAGCTTAACAGGGAGGGCTACCTACGGGCAGTACTTC. Protein: CASSLTGRATYGQYF. Supplemented by reference TRBV7-2 and TRBJ2-7, the full variable domain reads GAGVSQSPSNKVTEKGKDVELRCDPISGHTALYWYRQSLGQGLEFLIYFQGNSAPDKSGLPSDRFSAERTGGSVSTLTIQRTQQEDSAVYLCASSLTGRATYGQYFGPGTRLTVT.

This clonotype was detected ten times or more. The V call is TRBV27, the J call TRBJ2-5, with D perhaps matching TRBD2 (5 bases). CDR1 MNHEY and CDR2 SMNVEV come from the germline V gene (reference sequence). The ends were cut back, 2 bases at V and 5 bases at J, with 15 bases in the middle. The CDR3 has 15 residues. CDR3 amino acids: CASSLLDGKWETQYF. The CDR3 nucleotides are TGTGCCAGCAGTTTACTCGACGGGAAGTGGGAGACCCAGTACTTC.

This clonotype occurred many times. The J gene is TRBJ2-7, the V gene TRBV6-2 or TRBV6-3; D may be TRBD1 or TRBD2 (5 bases each). The length of the CDR3 is 14 residues. V was trimmed by 6 bases and J by 5 bases, leaving 17 bases between them. CDR1 is MNHEY and CDR2 is SVGEGT in the germline V gene. CDR3 nucleotide sequence: TGTGCCAGCAGGGGGGAGTTGAGGGTCCACGAGCAGTACTTC. Translation: CASRGELRVHEQYF.

This clonotype appeared many times. In DNA, the CDR3 is TGTGCCAGCAGTTACTCGGCCTTGAACACCGGGGAGCTGTTTTTT. It is translated as CASSYSALNTGELFF. The chain links TRBV6-2 or TRBV6-3 to TRBJ2-2; D gene unclear. V lost 0 bases to trimming and J lost 1 base, with 6 bases between them. The length of the CDR3 is 15 residues. Germline CDR1 and CDR2: MNHEY and SVGEGT.

The J gene is TRBJ2-7, the V gene TRBV20-1; 11 bases line up with TRBD2. CDR3 size: 17 residues. Germline assignment: CDR1 DFQATT and CDR2 SNEGSKA (reference sequence). J gave up 2 bases and V 0 bases, and 9 bases lay outside the gene matches. This CDR3 reads CSARDRRLAGRAYEQYF. The CDR3 DNA reads as TGCAGTGCTAGAGATAGGAGACTAGCGGGAAGAGCCTACGAGCAGTACTTC.

This clonotype was counted many times. This chain connects TRBV6-1 to TRBJ2-5; TRBD2 matches 8 bases. The germline V gene encodes CDR1 MNHNS and CDR2 SASEGT. The CDR3 spans 16 residues. The V and J ends lost 0 bases and 1 base, in that order; junction bases with no gene match: 4. The CDR3 DNA follows: TGTGCCAGCAGTGAAGCAACGGGGGGGTTCCAAGAGACCCAGTACTTC. This encodes CASSEATGGFQETQYF.

The J gene is TRBJ1-2, the V gene TRBV12-3 or TRBV12-4; maybe TRBD1 (5 bases). The CDR3 loop spans 14 amino acids. Trimming took off 1 base at V and 4 bases at J, with 10 bases between the two ends. Here the CDR3 reads CASSLGRRGYGYTF. The CDR3, as DNA: TGTGCCAGCAGTTTAGGGAGGAGGGGCTATGGCTACACCTTC.

The chain links TRBV12-3 or TRBV12-4 to TRBJ2-2, with D perhaps assigned TRBD1 or TRBD2 (5 bases each). This CDR3 spans 13 amino acids. CDR3 region: CVASGPYTGELFF. CDR3 nucleotides: TGTGTTGCATCGGGACCATACACCGGGGAGCTGTTTTTT.

As to this clonotype: A much larger clone differs from this one at a single base, so this may be a read error. This chain joins TRBV20-1 and TRBJ1-5, with D hard to call. Looked up from germline, CDR1 is DFQATT and CDR2 is SNEGSKA (reference sequence). The CDR3 length is 13 residues. The CDR3 is CIARDLGAQPQHF. CDR3 DNA sequence: TGCATTGCTAGAGATCTCGGTGCTCAGCCCCAGCATTTT.

This clonotype appeared many times. The V gene is TRBV9, the J gene TRBJ2-2; 9 bases fit TRBD1. CDR1 is SGDLS, CDR2 YYNGEE, per germline. The CDR3 consists of 16 residues. V shed 2 bases, J shed 2 bases, and the junction held 4 bases outside the gene matches. CDR3 amino acids: CASSVGGQGNTGELFF. The DNA for the CDR3 is TGTGCCAGCAGCGTGGGGGGACAGGGAAACACCGGGGAGCTGTTTTTT.

This clonotype showed up just a few times. The V and J genes are TRBV5-4 and TRBJ1-1; no reliable D call. Trimming took off 3 bases at V and 0 bases at J, with 12 bases between the two ends. Germline CDR1 is SGHNT and CDR2 is YYREEE (reference sequence). The CDR3 length is 15 residues. The CDR3 here is CASSYPDGLNTEAFF. CDR3 in DNA: TGTGCCAGCAGCTACCCGGACGGGTTGAACACTGAAGCTTTCTTT.

This clonotype came up many times. Germline is not matched at one junction end, which may reflect a read error. This chain uses TRBV27 with TRBJ2-7, with D tentatively TRBD1 (5 bases). Germline values: CDR1 MNHEY, CDR2 SMNVEV (reference sequence). The CDR3 sequence is 9 residues long. The CDR3 coding sequence is TGTGCCAGCAGTTTAATAGGGGACTTC. Translated, it gives CASSLIGDF.

This clonotype was counted many times. The V call is TRBV10-3, the J call TRBJ2-7; 7 bases are a match to TRBD1. The germline V gene encodes CDR1 ENHRY and CDR2 SYGVKD. CDR3 size: 17 residues. The ends lost 6 bases at V and 6 bases at J; junction bases unmatched: 20. The CDR3 DNA reads TGTGCCATCAGGCCAGACAGGGAGTCTCTTCGGAGTGGCGAGCAGTACTTC. It translates to CAIRPDRESLRSGEQYF.

In this sample, this clonotype turned up many times. V and J are TRBV20-1 and TRBJ2-5; maybe TRBD2 (5 bases). CDR3 length: 14 amino acids. Germline V lookup: CDR1 DFQATT, CDR2 SNEGSKA (reference sequence). Trimming removed 5 bases at V and 2 bases at J, with 15 bases between. CDR3 nucleotide sequence: TGCAGTGCTGAGAGGGCGACTACTCAAGAGACCCAGTACTTC. Residues: CSAERATTQETQYF.

This clonotype occurred many times. This sequence joins TRBV10-3 and TRBJ1-2; D unresolved. The CDR3 has 11 residues. Germline V lookup: CDR1 ENHRY, CDR2 SYGVKD. V was cut by 3 bases and J by 8 bases, with 7 bases left in between. CDR3 protein: CAISDGRGYTF. The CDR3 DNA follows: TGTGCCATCAGTGATGGGAGGGGCTACACCTTC.

This clonotype was counted at least ten times. The chain employs TRBV19 and TRBJ2-5; 9 bases align to TRBD2. The ends lost 1 base at V and 2 bases at J; junction bases unmatched: 11. The CDR3 covers 18 residues. CDR1 is LNHDA, CDR2 SQIVND, per germline (reference sequence). DNA of the CDR3: TGTGCCAGTAGTATAGGGGGTTATAGCGGGGGTGAGCAAGAGACCCAGTACTTC. It translates to CASSIGGYSGGEQETQYF.

Ten or more counts support this clonotype. The chain couples TRBV7-8 to TRBJ1-3; D not resolved. The CDR3 loop spans 14 amino acids. Trimming removed 1 base at V and 0 bases at J, with 4 bases between. The germline V gene has CDR1 SGHVS and CDR2 FQNEAQ. Here the CDR3 reads CASSLGISGNTIYF. CDR3 in DNA: TGTGCCAGCAGCTTAGGGATCTCTGGAAACACCATATATTTT.

This clonotype was seen repeatedly, ten times or more. The chain links TRBV10-3 to TRBJ1-2, with a tentative D call TRBD1 (5 bases). Trimming stripped 2 bases from V and 4 bases from J, with 20 bases between. Germline assignment: CDR1 ENHRY and CDR2 SYGVKD. The CDR3 contains 17 residues. This CDR3 is CAISENVDIRDSYGYTF. The CDR3 DNA reads as TGTGCCATCAGTGAGAACGTTGACATCCGAGACAGCTATGGCTACACCTTC.

This clonotype was recorded many times. The V gene is TRBV29-1, the J gene TRBJ1-2, with TRBD1 as a possible D gene (6 bases). Between the trimmed V and J ends, which lost 6 bases and 8 bases, there was a span of 16 bases. Per germline, CDR1 SQVTM and CDR2 ANQGSEA. The CDR3 totals 12 residues. CDR3 sequence reads: CSVEGGAGGYTF. CDR3 coding DNA: TGCAGCGTCGAGGGGGGCGCGGGGGGCTACACCTTC.

This clonotype was observed a handful of times. The genes are TRBV18 and TRBJ2-7, with 9 bases fitting TRBD2. Germline CDR1 reads KGHSH; CDR2 reads LQKENI. The CDR3 covers 14 residues. J was trimmed by 3 bases and V by 5 bases; bases with no gene match: 5. CDR3 nucleotides: TGTGCCAGCTCAACGTCGCGGGGGGGCTACGAGCAGTACTTC. This gives the protein CASSTSRGGYEQYF.

The V call is TRBV3-1, the J call TRBJ2-7; D possibly corresponds to TRBD2 (5 bases). The germline CDR1 and CDR2 sequences are LGHDT and YNNKEL (reference sequence). V lost 6 bases to trimming and J lost 3 bases, with 12 bases between them. The CDR3 loop spans 13 amino acids. The CDR3 nucleotides read TGTGCCAGCAGGTACATCGGGAACTACGAGCAGTACTTC. Its protein product is CASRYIGNYEQYF.

The chain employs TRBV20-1 and TRBJ1-6; TRBD1 agrees at 9 bases. CDR3 length: 13 residues. The J segment lost 10 bases and the V segment lost 6 bases, leaving 7 bases of the junction unmatched. Germline CDR1 reads DFQATT; CDR2 reads SNEGSKA (reference sequence). The CDR3 region is CSAPGTGNSPLHF. CDR3 nucleotides: TGCAGTGCCCCGGGGACAGGGAACTCACCCCTCCACTTT.

This clonotype has at least ten counts. This chain joins TRBV19 and TRBJ1-1; D uncertain. The CDR3 covers 13 residues. Germline CDR1 and CDR2: LNHDA and SQIVND (reference sequence). With 5 bases removed from V and 1 base from J, the gap between germline ends came to 8 bases. The DNA of the CDR3 is TGTGCCAGTAGTTCTGACCCGAACACTGAAGCTTTCTTT. It translates to CASSSDPNTEAFF.

This clonotype was seen ten or more times. The rearrangement links TRBV10-3 to TRBJ1-5, with D possibly matching TRBD1 (6 bases). CDR1 ENHRY and CDR2 SYGVKD come from the germline V gene. The V end was cut by 0 bases, the J end by 7 bases, with 13 bases between. This CDR3 contains 15 residues. The CDR3 nucleotides are TGTGCCATCAGTGAGTCTGACCAGGGGAGACAGCCCCAGCATTTT. Its translation: CAISESDQGRQPQHF.

This clonotype came up many times. The chain employs TRBV20-1 and TRBJ2-5; D may be TRBD1 or TRBD2 (6 bases each). Trimming took 7 bases from V and 4 from J, leaving 16 bases between them. Germline V gene lookup returns CDR1 DFQATT and CDR2 SNEGSKA (reference sequence). The CDR3 totals 13 residues. For the CDR3, the DNA is TGCAGTGTCAGCGGCAGGGGAGGAGAGACCCAGTACTTC. Encoded protein: CSVSGRGGETQYF.